This is a list of T cell receptor beta chains from one sample in a study of early T cells in non-severe SARS-CoV-2 infection. TCRdb passed the 5' RACE reads through MiXCR, listing each CDR3 protein once. The data hold 60,000 to 75,000 distinct CDR3 sequences, with about 4.6% observed a single time. Sequenced here: whole blood, sampled at baseline. The receptors shown here come from an adult who was a healthcare worker with PCR-confirmed SARS-CoV-2 infection or an uninfected control (not recorded which). The donor label of this sample is uncertain. CDR3s include the opening cysteine and the closing phenylalanine or tryptophan. The order of the fields is CDR3 protein, V gene, J gene.

CDR3aa: CASSSMTDNYGYTF
v_gene: TRBV7-9
j_gene: TRBJ1-2

CDR3aa: CASSRQGWRDEQFF
v_gene: TRBV28
j_gene: TRBJ2-1

CDR3aa: CASSERTGSHEQFF
v_gene: TRBV7-2
j_gene: TRBJ2-1

CDR3aa: CASSDVYRGNTEAFF
v_gene: TRBV27
j_gene: TRBJ1-1

CDR3aa: CSASRQGAGETQYF
v_gene: TRBV20-1
j_gene: TRBJ2-5

CDR3aa: CASSLTSGGPHEQFF
v_gene: TRBV5-1
j_gene: TRBJ2-1

CDR3aa: CASSPLGSDYGYTF
v_gene: TRBV28
j_gene: TRBJ1-2

CDR3aa: CASSVSGGLDTQYF
v_gene: TRBV10-1
j_gene: TRBJ2-3

CDR3aa: CASSLDDNEKLFF
v_gene: TRBV5-1
j_gene: TRBJ1-4

CDR3aa: CASSPSVTSEGETQYF
v_gene: TRBV5-1
j_gene: TRBJ2-5

CDR3aa: CATRGLYGYTF
v_gene: TRBV7-9
j_gene: TRBJ1-2

CDR3aa: CASSGGGGSNQPQHF
v_gene: TRBV6-2/TRBV6-3
j_gene: TRBJ1-5

CDR3aa: CASSLGTGLNTEAFF
v_gene: TRBV11-3
j_gene: TRBJ1-1

CDR3aa: CASTLGGGPNEQFF
v_gene: TRBV4-3
j_gene: TRBJ2-1

CDR3aa: CSASRGPGGVNEQYF
v_gene: TRBV20-1
j_gene: TRBJ2-7

CDR3aa: CSVPDRSPNYEQYF
v_gene: TRBV29-1
j_gene: TRBJ2-7

CDR3aa: CATSSHVRGQRGDSPLHF
v_gene: TRBV4-1
j_gene: TRBJ1-6